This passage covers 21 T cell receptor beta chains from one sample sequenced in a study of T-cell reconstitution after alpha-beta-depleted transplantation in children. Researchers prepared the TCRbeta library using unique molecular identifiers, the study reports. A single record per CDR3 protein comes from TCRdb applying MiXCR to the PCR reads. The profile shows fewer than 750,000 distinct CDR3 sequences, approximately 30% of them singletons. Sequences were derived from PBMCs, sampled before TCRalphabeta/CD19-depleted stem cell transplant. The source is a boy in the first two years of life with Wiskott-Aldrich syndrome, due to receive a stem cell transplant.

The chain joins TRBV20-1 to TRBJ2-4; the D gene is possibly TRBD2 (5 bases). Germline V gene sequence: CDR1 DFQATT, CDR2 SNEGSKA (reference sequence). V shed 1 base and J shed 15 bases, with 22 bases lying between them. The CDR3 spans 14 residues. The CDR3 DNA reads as TGCAGTGCTAGAGTAGAGGGCAGGTCGTCGCTTCGGTACTTC. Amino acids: CSARVEGRSSLRYF.

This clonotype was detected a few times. The CDR3 region is CASSGTGQQPQHF. For the CDR3, the DNA is TGTGCCAGCAGTGGGACAGGGCAACAGCCCCAGCATTTT. The chain has TRBV6-1 and TRBJ1-5; TRBD1 agrees at 8 bases. The length of the CDR3 is 13 residues. Germline trimming cut 4 bases from V and 7 bases from J; bases unmatched to any gene: 3. Germline CDR1 is MNHNS and CDR2 is SASEGT.

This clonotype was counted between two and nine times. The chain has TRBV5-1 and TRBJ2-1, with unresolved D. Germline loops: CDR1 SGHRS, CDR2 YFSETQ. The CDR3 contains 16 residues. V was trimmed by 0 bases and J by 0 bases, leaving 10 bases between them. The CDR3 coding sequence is TGCGCCAGCAGCTTGGGTGGACGGGTCTCCTACAATGAGCAGTTCTTC. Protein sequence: CASSLGGRVSYNEQFF.

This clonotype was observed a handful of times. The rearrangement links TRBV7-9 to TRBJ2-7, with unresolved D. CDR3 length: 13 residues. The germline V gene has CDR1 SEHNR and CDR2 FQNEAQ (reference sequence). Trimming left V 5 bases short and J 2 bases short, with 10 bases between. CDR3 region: CASSRESTYEQYF. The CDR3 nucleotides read TGTGCCAGCAGCCGAGAGTCGACCTACGAGCAGTACTTC.

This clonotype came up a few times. The CDR3 loop is CASSPHRTSWRSGEQFF. The DNA for the CDR3 is TGTGCCAGCAGCCCGCATAGGACTAGCTGGAGGTCGGGTGAGCAGTTCTTC. The rearrangement uses TRBV11-1 and TRBJ2-1, with 8 bases lining up with TRBD2. This CDR3 region has 17 residues. CDR1 and CDR2 (germline): SGHAT, FQDESV (reference sequence). Trimming at V came to 5 bases and at J to 9 bases, leaving 18 bases not matched to a gene.

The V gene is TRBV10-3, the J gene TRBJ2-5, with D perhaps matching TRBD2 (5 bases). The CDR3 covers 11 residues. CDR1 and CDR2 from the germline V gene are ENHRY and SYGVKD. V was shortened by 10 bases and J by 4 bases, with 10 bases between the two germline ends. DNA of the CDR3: TGTGCCACTAGTCGGGGAGAGACCCAGTACTTC. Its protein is CATSRGETQYF.

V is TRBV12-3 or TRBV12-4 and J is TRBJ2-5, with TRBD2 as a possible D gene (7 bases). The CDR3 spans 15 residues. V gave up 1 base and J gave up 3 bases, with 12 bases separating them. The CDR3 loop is CASSLVGGAKETQYF. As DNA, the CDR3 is TGTGCCAGCAGTTTAGTAGGGGGGGCAAAAGAGACCCAGTACTTC.

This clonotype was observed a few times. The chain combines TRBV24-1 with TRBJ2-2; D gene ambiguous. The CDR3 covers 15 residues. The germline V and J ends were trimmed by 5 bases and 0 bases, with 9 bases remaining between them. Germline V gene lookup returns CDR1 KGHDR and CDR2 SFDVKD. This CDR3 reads CATSAVGSNTGELFF. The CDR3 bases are TGTGCCACCAGTGCGGTAGGCTCGAACACCGGGGAGCTGTTTTTT.

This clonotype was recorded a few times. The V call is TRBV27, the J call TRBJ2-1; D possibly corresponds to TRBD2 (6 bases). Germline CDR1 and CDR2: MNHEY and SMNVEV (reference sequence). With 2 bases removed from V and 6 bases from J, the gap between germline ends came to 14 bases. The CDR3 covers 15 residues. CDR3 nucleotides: TGTGCCAGCAGTTTAAGGCTAGCGTTTGTCAATGAGCAGTTCTTC. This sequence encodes CASSLRLAFVNEQFF.

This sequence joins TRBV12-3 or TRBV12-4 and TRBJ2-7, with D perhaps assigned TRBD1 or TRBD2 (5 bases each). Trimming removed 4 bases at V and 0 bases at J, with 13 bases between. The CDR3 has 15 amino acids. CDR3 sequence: CASSSGPRGSYEQYF. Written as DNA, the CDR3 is TGTGCCAGCAGTTCGGGACCGAGGGGCTCCTACGAGCAGTACTTC.

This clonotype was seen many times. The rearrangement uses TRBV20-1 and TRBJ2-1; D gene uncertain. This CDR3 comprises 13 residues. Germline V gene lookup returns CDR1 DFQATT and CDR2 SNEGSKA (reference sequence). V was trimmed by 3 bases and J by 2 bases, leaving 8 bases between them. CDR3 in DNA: TGCAGTGCTAGCACCTCCCCCTACAATGAGCAGTTCTTC. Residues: CSASTSPYNEQFF.

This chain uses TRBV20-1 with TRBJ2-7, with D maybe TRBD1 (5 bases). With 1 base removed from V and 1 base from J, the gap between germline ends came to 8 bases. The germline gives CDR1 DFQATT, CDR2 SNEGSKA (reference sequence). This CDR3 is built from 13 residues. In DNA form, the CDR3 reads TGCAGTGCTAGAGCCCGACAGTCCTACGAGCAGTACTTC. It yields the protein CSARARQSYEQYF.

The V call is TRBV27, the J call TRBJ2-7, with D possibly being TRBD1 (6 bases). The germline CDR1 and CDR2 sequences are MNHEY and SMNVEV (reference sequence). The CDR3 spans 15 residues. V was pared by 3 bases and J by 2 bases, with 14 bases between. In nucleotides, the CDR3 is TGTGCCAGCAGTTTCTCAGGGGAAATTGCCTACGAGCAGTACTTC. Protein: CASSFSGEIAYEQYF.

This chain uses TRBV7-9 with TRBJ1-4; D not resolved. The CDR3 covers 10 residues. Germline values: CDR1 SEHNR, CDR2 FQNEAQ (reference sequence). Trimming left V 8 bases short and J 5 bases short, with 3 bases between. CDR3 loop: CASENEKLFF. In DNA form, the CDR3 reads TGTGCCAGCGAAAATGAAAAACTGTTTTTT.

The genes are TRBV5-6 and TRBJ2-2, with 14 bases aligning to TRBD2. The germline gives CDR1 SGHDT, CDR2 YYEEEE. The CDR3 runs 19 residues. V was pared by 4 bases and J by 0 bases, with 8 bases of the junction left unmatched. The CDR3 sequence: CASSPPLGLAGANTGELFF. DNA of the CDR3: TGTGCCAGCAGCCCACCTTTGGGACTAGCGGGAGCGAACACCGGGGAGCTGTTTTTT.

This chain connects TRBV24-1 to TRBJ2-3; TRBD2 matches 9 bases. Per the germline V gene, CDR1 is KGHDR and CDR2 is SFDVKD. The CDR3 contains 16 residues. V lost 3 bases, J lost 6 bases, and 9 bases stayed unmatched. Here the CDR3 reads CATSDAHSGSADTQYF. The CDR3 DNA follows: TGTGCCACCAGTGATGCGCATAGCGGGAGTGCCGATACGCAGTATTTT.

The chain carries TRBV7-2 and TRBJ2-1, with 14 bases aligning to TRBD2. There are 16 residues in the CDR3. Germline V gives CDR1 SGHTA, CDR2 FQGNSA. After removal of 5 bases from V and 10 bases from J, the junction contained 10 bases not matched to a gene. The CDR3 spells CASSASGTSGRIEQFF. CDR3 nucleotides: TGTGCCAGCAGCGCCTCCGGGACTAGCGGGAGAATCGAGCAGTTCTTC. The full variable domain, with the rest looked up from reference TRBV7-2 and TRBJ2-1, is GAGVSQSPSNKVTEKGKDVELRCDPISGHTALYWYRQSLGQGLEFLIYFQGNSAPDKSGLPSDRFSAERTGGSVSTLTIQRTQQEDSAVYLCASSASGTSGRIEQFFGPGTRLTVL.

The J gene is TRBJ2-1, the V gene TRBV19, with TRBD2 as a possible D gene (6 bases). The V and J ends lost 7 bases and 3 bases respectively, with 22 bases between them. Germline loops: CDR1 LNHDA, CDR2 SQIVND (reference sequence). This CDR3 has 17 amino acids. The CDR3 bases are TGTGCCAGTAATGTGGGGCAGGCTCGGAGGGTCTACAATGAGCAGTTCTTC. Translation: CASNVGQARRVYNEQFF.

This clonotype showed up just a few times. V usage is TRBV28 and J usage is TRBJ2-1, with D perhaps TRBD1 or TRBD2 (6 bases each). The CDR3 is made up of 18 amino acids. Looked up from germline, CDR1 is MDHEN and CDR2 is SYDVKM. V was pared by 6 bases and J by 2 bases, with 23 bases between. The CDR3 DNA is TGTGCCAGCAGAAAACGGCGTGGTTGGGGGGCTGCCTACAATGAGCAGTTCTTC. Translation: CASRKRRGWGAAYNEQFF. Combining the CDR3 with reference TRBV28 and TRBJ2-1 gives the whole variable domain DVKVTQSSRYLVKRTGEKVFLECVQDMDHENMFWYRQDPGLGLRLIYFSYDVKMKEKGDIPEGYSVSREKKERFSLILESASTNQTSMYLCASRKRRGWGAAYNEQFFGPGTRLTVL.

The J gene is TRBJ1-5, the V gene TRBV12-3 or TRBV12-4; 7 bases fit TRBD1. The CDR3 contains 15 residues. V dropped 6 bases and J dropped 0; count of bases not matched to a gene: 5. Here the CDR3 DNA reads TGTGCCAGCAGCTATACAGGGGTTAGCAATCAGCCCCAGCATTTT. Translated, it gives CASSYTGVSNQPQHF.

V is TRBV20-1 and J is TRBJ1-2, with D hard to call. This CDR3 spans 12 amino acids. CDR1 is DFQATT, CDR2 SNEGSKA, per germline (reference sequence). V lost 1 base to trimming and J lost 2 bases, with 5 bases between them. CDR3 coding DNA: TGCAGTGCTAGAGCGGTCAACTATGGCTACACCTTC. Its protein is CSARAVNYGYTF.